One sample yielded the 2 T cell receptor beta chains listed below, sequenced in a study of CD8+CD57+ T cells in acquired aplastic anemia. Investigators profiled TCR beta VDJ and CDR3 from genomic DNA template. Each CDR3 protein gets one entry after TCRdb re-called the reads with MiXCR. Among about 190,000 distinct CDR3 sequences listed, about half were seen once. Material: sorted CD4+, CD8+, or CD8+CD57+ T cells (not recorded which) from PBMCs. These receptors came from a human donor in good health, serving as a control.

This clonotype was seen ten or more times. The V gene is TRBV28, the J gene TRBJ2-7, with 11 bases aligning to TRBD1. From germline, CDR1 is MDHEN and CDR2 SYDVKM. CDR3 size: 15 residues. The V and J ends lost 4 bases and 3 bases, in that order; junction bases with no gene match: 5. CDR3 residues: CASSSGTGGGYEQYF. The CDR3 DNA sequence: TGTGCCAGCAGTTCCGGGACAGGGGGAGGCTACGAGCAGTACTTC. Complete variable domain (other parts from reference TRBV28 and TRBJ2-7): DVKVTQSSRYLVKRTGEKVFLECVQDMDHENMFWYRQDPGLGLRLIYFSYDVKMKEKGDIPEGYSVSREKKERFSLILESASTNQTSMYLCASSSGTGGGYEQYFGPGTRLTVT.

V usage is TRBV9 and J usage is TRBJ1-2, with TRBD1 matching over 9 bases. CDR1 and CDR2 (germline): SGDLS, YYNGEE. V trimming: 6 bases; J trimming: 8 bases; junction bases outside the gene matches: 11. The CDR3 length is 14 residues. In DNA form, the CDR3 reads TGTGCCAGCACCCGGCCCGGGACAGGGATCGGCTACACCTTC. Amino acid sequence: CASTRPGTGIGYTF.